The T cell receptor beta chain under discussion was sequenced for a study of a mutant IDH1 vaccine in newly diagnosed glioma. As for the study in general: Those enrolled had earlier been treated with radiotherapy, temozolomide, or both, mostly both. Visit V12 was at week 35; visit V13 was at week 47. Study outcomes and limitations: There seemed to be no relation between pseudoprogression and changes in top peripheral T cell clonotypes.

The time point was: week 35, safety follow-up. In the vaccine, a single dose held 300 ug of the mutant IDH1 20-mer peptide, along with topical imiquimod. New astrocytomas of WHO grade 3 or 4 that were IDH1-mutant and ATRX-lost were found in the donors. Data came from immunoSEQ multiplex PCR; TCRdb stores just in-frame clones and leaves some out. The table lists some 57,000 clones, roughly 80% of them singletons. Germline V gene lookup returns CDR1 SGHTA and CDR2 FQGNSA. The CDR3 length is 16 residues. The ends were cut back, 5 bases at V and 1 base at J, with 17 bases in the middle. About this clone: Its specificity is unknown.

This sequence was found in a woman between 18 and 30 years old with glioma. The chain couples TRBV7-2 to TRBJ1-1; D ambiguous. The sample in question was PBMCs, obtained from a glioma patient whose treatment included an IDH1 peptide vaccine. The CDR3, as DNA: TGTGCCAGCAGCCCCTTCAGAGGCCAGGCGAACACTGAAGCTTTCTTT. It translates to CASSPFRGQANTEAFF.